A selection of T cell receptor beta chains follows, all from one sample in a study of blood T cell repertoires in COVID-19. The method was immunoSEQ multiplex PCR; TCRdb's version includes in-frame clones alone and lacks a portion of them. This sample yields about 320,000 clones, of which roughly 90% are seen a single time; about 4% belongs to the top ten. Sequencing was performed on PBMCs or T cells enriched from blood (not recorded which). The receptor set was obtained from a woman under 40 who had been exposed to COVID-19. Both conserved end residues are part of each CDR3. Fields, in order: V gene, D gene, J gene, clone size, CDR3 protein, CDR3 DNA. The D gene is left open where the match is weak. Only part of the rows carry a size: once, few, many, or a class if the clone is expanded.

>TRBV2|TRBD1|TRBJ1-6|-
CASRPGTVNSPLHF
TGTGCCAGCAGGCCCGGGACAGTTAATTCACCCCTCCACTTT
>TRBV12-3/TRBV12-4|-|TRBJ1-6|-
CASRSSSPLHF
TGTGCCAGCAGATCTAGTTCACCCCTCCACTTT
>TRBV3-1/TRBV3-2|TRBD1|TRBJ2-1|-
CASSQDNRGQVYNEQFF
TGTGCCAGCAGCCAAGATAATCGGGGACAGGTCTACAATGAGCAGTTCTTC
>TRBV5-1|TRBD2|TRBJ2-5|-
CASREGIGETQYF
TGCGCCAGCCGGGAGGGGATTGGGGAGACCCAGTACTTC
>TRBV7-6|-|TRBJ1-3|once
CASSLGHLRSGNTIYF
TGTGCCAGCAGCTTAGGACACCTACGCTCTGGAAACACCATATATTTT
>TRBV2|TRBD1|TRBJ1-5|-
CASIADRGINQPQHF
TGTGCCAGCATCGCCGACAGGGGGATAAATCAGCCCCAGCATTTT
>TRBV5-6|-|TRBJ2-7|once
CASSFRGGPYEQYF
TGTGCCAGCAGCTTTAGAGGGGGACCCTACGAGCAGTACTTC
>TRBV27|TRBD2|TRBJ2-7|-
CASSLRGGVVEQYF
TGTGCCAGCAGTTTGCGGGGGGGGGTTGTCGAGCAGTACTTC
>TRBV25-1|-|TRBJ1-6|few
CASSHPSAVNSPLHF
TGTGCCAGCAGTCATCCTAGTGCCGTCAATTCACCCCTCCACTTT
>TRBV25-1|-|TRBJ1-2|-
CASSDIARGGYGYTF
TGTGCCAGCAGTGATATCGCGCGGGGGGGCTATGGCTACACCTTC
>TRBV9|TRBD2|TRBJ2-1|-
CASSTRTSGIDEQFF
TGTGCCAGCAGCACCCGGACTAGCGGCATAGATGAGCAGTTCTTC
>TRBV4-1|TRBD1|TRBJ1-5|-
CASSHADRDSNQPQHF
TGCGCCAGCAGCCATGCGGACAGGGATAGCAATCAGCCCCAGCATTTT
>TRBV10-2|-|TRBJ2-5|-
CASSGGGAQETQYF
TGCGCCAGCAGTGGGGGGGGCGCACAAGAGACCCAGTACTTC
>TRBV9|-|TRBJ2-7|few
CASSANFYEQYF
TGTGCCAGCAGCGCAAACTTCTACGAGCAGTACTTC
>TRBV7-6|TRBD1|TRBJ2-7|-
CASSLRDRGVYEQYF
TGTGCCAGCAGCTTGAGGGACAGGGGTGTCTACGAGCAGTACTTC
>TRBV12-1|-|TRBJ2-7|-
CASSLGQSSYEQYF
TGTGCCAGCAGCCTCGGACAGAGCTCCTACGAGCAGTACTTC
>TRBV5-1|TRBD1|TRBJ2-7|once
CASSLEGPGTGSYEQYF
TGCGCCAGCAGCTTGGAGGGGCCCGGGACAGGGTCATACGAGCAGTACTTC
>TRBV18|TRBD2|TRBJ2-3|once
CASSPGFGGGASDTQYF
TGTGCCAGCTCACCGGGGTTCGGCGGGGGGGCCTCAGATACGCAGTATTTT
>TRBV13|TRBD2|TRBJ2-4|-
CASSLLAGEAKNIQYF
TGTGCCAGCAGCTTACTAGCGGGAGAAGCCAAAAACATTCAGTACTTC
>TRBV19|-|TRBJ1-2|-
CASSLIGARSYTF
TGTGCCAGTAGCCTAATAGGAGCTCGAAGCTACACCTTC
>TRBV5-5|-|TRBJ1-1|-
CASRPGIMNTEAFF
TGTGCCAGCAGGCCAGGAATCATGAACACTGAAGCTTTCTTT
>TRBV6-5|-|TRBJ2-5|-
CASSFSQGNEETQYF
TGTGCCAGCAGTTTCTCACAGGGTAACGAGGAGACCCAGTACTTC
>TRBV29-1|TRBD1|TRBJ1-2|-
CSGWDSDYGYTF
TGCAGCGGCTGGGACAGTGACTATGGCTACACCTTC
>TRBV2|TRBD1|TRBJ2-1|once
CASRLQGAYNEQFF
TGTGCCAGCAGACTCCAGGGGGCCTACAATGAGCAGTTCTTC